Below, 30 T cell receptor beta chains from the same sample are listed, as sequenced in a study of T cell responses to AZD1222 COVID-19 vaccine (dated by TCRdb to the early 2020s). The time point label of this sample denotes: baseline before first vaccination. Library generation was performed with the immunoSEQ multiplex PCR assay. In its TCRdb copy, this immuneACCESS table keeps in-frame sequences only and misses some clones. Where compared with another copy, unresolved V genes explain less than half of these, and the others have no known cause. The sample records about 100,000 clones, more than 85% of which are singletons. Of the sample, around 1.2% is held by the ten largest clones. The sequenced sample was peripheral blood, obtained on day 0 of AZD1222 vaccination. These receptors all come from an adult in good health.

This sequence joins TRBV5-1 and TRBJ1-6, with unresolved D. The CDR3 has 14 amino acids. The V gene's germline CDR1 is SGHRS and CDR2 YFSETQ. Trimming cost V 3 bases and J 9 bases, with 13 bases left between them. CDR3 sequence: CASSSLEGGSPLHF. CDR3 nucleotide sequence: TGCGCCAGCAGCTCGCTAGAGGGAGGTTCACCCCTCCACTTT.

The chain links TRBV4-3 to TRBJ1-5; a weak D match, TRBD1 (6 bases). CDR1 and CDR2 from the germline V gene are LGHNA and YSLEER. This CDR3 has 15 residues. V was pared by 0 bases and J by 6 bases, with 12 bases between. CDR3 sequence reads: CASSQDYGGTQPQHF. The CDR3 DNA follows: TGCGCCAGCAGCCAAGACTACGGGGGCACTCAGCCCCAGCATTTT.

This chain uses TRBV7-2 with TRBJ1-1; D is unresolved. The ends were cut back, 3 bases at V and 1 base at J, with 9 bases in the middle. This CDR3 has 14 residues. Germline values: CDR1 SGHTA, CDR2 FQGNSA. CDR3 nucleotide sequence: TGTGCCAGCAGCTTGATCGCTAGGAACACTGAAGCTTTCTTT. Amino acids: CASSLIARNTEAFF.

This chain links TRBV3-1 (or the pseudogene TRBV3-2) with TRBJ2-7; D not resolved. The germline V and J ends were trimmed by 5 bases and 2 bases, with 13 bases remaining between them. This CDR3 region has 14 residues. CDR1 LGHDT and CDR2 YNNKEL come from the germline V gene (reference sequence). CDR3 DNA: TGTGCCAGCAGCTCCCGGGCCTTAACCTACGAGCAGTACTTC. Its translation: CASSSRALTYEQYF.

V is TRBV11-3 and J is TRBJ1-1; tentative D call: TRBD1 (6 bases). V lost 5 bases to trimming and J lost 5 bases, with 15 bases between them. CDR1 is SGHNT and CDR2 is YENEEA in the germline V gene. The CDR3 totals 14 residues. The CDR3, as DNA: TGTGCCAGCAGCCCCCGGGGAGGGGGAACTGAAGCTTTCTTT. It yields the protein CASSPRGGGTEAFF.

This chain joins TRBV24-1 and TRBJ1-5; D is ambiguous. V gave up 1 base and J gave up 2 bases, with 8 bases separating them. This CDR3 spans 15 amino acids. Germline CDR1 is KGHDR and CDR2 is SFDVKD. The CDR3 sequence: CATSDFARGNQPQHF. The CDR3 coding sequence is TGTGCCACCAGTGATTTTGCACGAGGCAATCAGCCCCAGCATTTT.

The chain has TRBV7-2 and TRBJ2-7, with 7 bases identical to TRBD2. The CDR3 length is 16 residues. Germline lookup yields CDR1 SGHTA and CDR2 FQGNSA. V shed 2 bases, J shed 0 bases, and the junction held 7 bases outside the gene matches. CDR3 in DNA: TGTGCCAGCAGCTTACTGGTGGCGGGAGCCTCCTACGAGCAGTACTTC. This translates into CASSLLVAGASYEQYF.

This chain joins TRBV3-1 (or the pseudogene TRBV3-2) and TRBJ1-4; D unresolved. Germline V gives CDR1 LGHDT, CDR2 YNNKEL (reference sequence). Trimming shortened V by 1 base and J by 2 bases, and 11 bases separated the two germline ends. The CDR3 totals 16 residues. Here the CDR3 DNA reads TGTGCCAGCAGCCAAGGGATGAGGAGGACTAATGAAAAACTGTTTTTT. This sequence encodes CASSQGMRRTNEKLFF.

In nucleotides, the CDR3 is TGTGCCAGCAGCTCGGGACCAAACAATGAGCAGTTCTTC. The encoded protein is CASSSGPNNEQFF. The chain has TRBV7-3 and TRBJ2-1, with D perhaps given as TRBD1 or TRBD2 (5 bases each). Trimming left V 4 bases short and J 5 bases short, with 9 bases between. Germline loops: CDR1 SGHTA, CDR2 FQGTGA. CDR3 length: 13 amino acids.

The V and J genes are TRBV30 and TRBJ2-7; D not certain. The germline V and J ends were trimmed by 3 bases and 0 bases, with 6 bases remaining between them. The CDR3 has 12 amino acids. Germline V CDR1 and CDR2: GTSNPN, SVGIG (reference sequence). This chain's CDR3 is CAWRMSSYEQYF. CDR3 in DNA: TGTGCCTGGAGGATGAGCTCCTACGAGCAGTACTTC. Using reference TRBV30 and TRBJ2-7 for the parts outside the CDR3, the full variable domain is SQTIHQWPATLVQPVGSPLSLECTVEGTSNPNLYWYRQAAGRGLQLLFYSVGIGQISSEVPQNLSASRPQDRQFILSSKKLLLSDSGFYLCAWRMSSYEQYFGPGTRLTVT.

The chain combines TRBV7-2 with TRBJ2-7; 8 nucleotides agree with TRBD1. The CDR3 length is 17 residues. Germline V CDR1 and CDR2: SGHTA, FQGNSA. J lost 1 base, V lost 4 bases, and 12 bases had no gene match. CDR3 DNA: TGTGCCAGCAGCTCCCCTCGGACAGGGCCGAGGTCCTACGAGCAGTACTTC. This sequence encodes CASSSPRTGPRSYEQYF.

The genes are TRBV7-9 and TRBJ2-5; D is unresolved. The CDR3 contains 11 residues. Germline-derived CDR1 and CDR2 are SEHNR and FQNEAQ (reference sequence). V lost 5 bases, J lost 7 bases, and 8 bases lay in between. CDR3 nucleotides: TGTGCCAGCAGCCCCCCGGGGACCCAGTACTTC. Translating gives CASSPPGTQYF.

The chain links TRBV18 to TRBJ1-1; D unclear. V shed 2 bases and J shed 2 bases, with 12 bases lying between them. Per germline, CDR1 KGHSH and CDR2 LQKENI. The length of the CDR3 is 15 residues. The CDR3 loop is CASSPSKRDNTEAFF. The CDR3 coding sequence is TGTGCCAGCTCACCATCTAAAAGGGATAACACTGAAGCTTTCTTT.

The rearrangement uses TRBV6-4 and TRBJ2-7; 7 bases agree with TRBD2. CDR1 and CDR2 from the germline V gene are MRHNA and SNTAGT. V shed 0 bases and J 5 bases; nucleotides not matched to a gene: 16. The CDR3 totals 18 residues. The CDR3 bases are TGTGCCAGCAGTGACTCGCGGGCGGGGGTGAAGCCAGACCACGAGCAGTACTTC. It encodes CASSDSRAGVKPDHEQYF.

The chain couples TRBV30 to TRBJ2-1; D may be TRBD2 (6 bases). The CDR3 spans 14 residues. Trimming removed 3 bases at V and 1 base at J, with 10 bases between. CDR1 is GTSNPN, CDR2 SVGIG, per germline (reference sequence). In DNA form, the CDR3 reads TGTGCCTGGAGCGCGGGGAGGTCCTACAATGAGCAGTTCTTC. It specifies CAWSAGRSYNEQFF.

Only one count was recorded for this clone. The chain employs TRBV7-3 and TRBJ1-5; D possibly corresponds to TRBD1 (6 bases). Germline V lookup: CDR1 SGHTA, CDR2 FQGTGA. Trimming removed 5 bases at V and 6 bases at J, with 11 bases between. The length of the CDR3 is 13 residues. The CDR3 sequence: CASSVTTGQPQHF. Here the CDR3 DNA reads TGTGCCAGCAGCGTCACGACAGGTCAGCCCCAGCATTTT.

The V gene is TRBV18, the J gene TRBJ2-7; D is undetermined. Trimming removed 3 bases from V and 3 bases from J, with 12 bases in between. Germline lookup yields CDR1 KGHSH and CDR2 LQKENI. The CDR3 is 14 amino acids. The CDR3 reads CASSPGKVNYEQYF. The CDR3 region has the DNA TGTGCCAGCTCACCTGGGAAGGTAAACTACGAGCAGTACTTC.

This chain connects TRBV7-3 to TRBJ1-1, with D tentatively TRBD1 (5 bases). Looked up from germline, CDR1 is SGHTA and CDR2 is FQGTGA. CDR3 length: 14 residues. V dropped 5 bases and J dropped 5 bases, with 15 bases sitting between them. The CDR3 coding sequence is TGTGCCAGCAGCGCCAGCGGGGCGGGAACTGAAGCTTTCTTT. This translates into CASSASGAGTEAFF. Based on the CDR3 plus reference TRBV7-3 and TRBJ1-1, the full variable domain is GAGVSQTPSNKVTEKGKYVELRCDPISGHTALYWYRQSLGQGPEFLIYFQGTGAADDSGLPNDRFFAVRPEGSVSTLKIQRTERGDSAVYLCASSASGAGTEAFFGQGTRLTVV.

The chain uses TRBV12-3 or TRBV12-4 and TRBJ1-4; weak D call: TRBD1 (5 bases). The CDR3 is 13 amino acids. V was clipped by 3 bases and J by 8 bases, with 10 bases between them. CDR3 protein: CASSFSEGEKLFF. The CDR3 nucleotides are TGTGCCAGCAGTTTTTCTGAGGGGGAAAAACTGTTTTTT.

The rearrangement links TRBV29-1 to TRBJ1-2; 7 positions match TRBD1. J lost 8 bases, V lost 3 bases, and 9 bases had no gene match. Germline lookup yields CDR1 SQVTM and CDR2 ANQGSEA. CDR3 size: 13 residues. The DNA of the CDR3 is TGCAGCGTTGATATGAGACAGGGTCGAGGCTACACCTTC. Protein sequence: CSVDMRQGRGYTF.

The genes are TRBV6-1 and TRBJ1-1; D not resolved. V was pared by 3 bases and J by 8 bases, with 13 bases between. Germline CDR1 is MNHNS and CDR2 is SASEGT. This CDR3 contains 13 residues. The CDR3 reads CASSERRPLEAFF. In DNA form, the CDR3 reads TGTGCCAGCAGTGAGAGGCGGCCCTTAGAAGCTTTCTTT.

The chain employs TRBV5-1 and TRBJ1-1; no reliable D call. The CDR3 consists of 14 residues. From germline, CDR1 is SGHRS and CDR2 YFSETQ. Deletions cut 1 base from V and 4 bases from J, with 11 bases between. CDR3 coding DNA: TGCGCCAGCAGCTTGTACCAGGACCCCACTGAAGCTTTCTTT. Encoded protein: CASSLYQDPTEAFF.

This sequence joins TRBV7-3 and TRBJ2-3; TRBD1 agrees at 9 bases. The CDR3 runs 14 residues. CDR1 is SGHTA, CDR2 FQGTGA, per germline. V lost 5 bases to trimming and J lost 3 bases; unmatched junction nucleotides: 3. This chain's CDR3 is CASSRDRATDTQYF. In nucleotides, the CDR3 is TGTGCCAGCAGCCGGGACAGGGCGACAGATACGCAGTATTTT.

The chain links TRBV27 to TRBJ1-5; TRBD1 aligns across 8 bases. Germline V lookup: CDR1 MNHEY, CDR2 SMNVEV (reference sequence). The CDR3 runs 18 residues. The V segment lost 0 bases and the J segment 11 bases; nucleotides outside the gene matches: 18. In nucleotides, the CDR3 is TGTGCCAGCAGTTTATCGGGGGCTGACAGGGGACAAGTAAGGGCCCAGCATTTT. Its protein product is CASSLSGADRGQVRAQHF.

A remark on this clone: At one end, the junction sequence differs from germline, possibly due to a read error. J is TRBJ2-3 and V is TRBV6-4; 7 bases are a match to TRBD2. From germline, CDR1 is MRHNA and CDR2 SNTAGT. The CDR3 loop spans 14 amino acids. CDR3 bases: TGTGTCAGCAGTGAACTAGCGTCCACAGATACGCAGTATTTT. Protein: CVSSELASTDTQYF.

The V gene is TRBV7-7, the J gene TRBJ2-7; 11 positions match TRBD1. CDR1 and CDR2 (germline): SSHAT, FNYEAQ (reference sequence). The CDR3 is made up of 15 amino acids. With V trimmed by 1 base and J by 5 bases, 4 bases remained unmatched. The CDR3 here is CASSLGGTGGDEQYF. Here the CDR3 DNA reads TGTGCCAGCAGCTTAGGGGGGACAGGGGGTGACGAGCAGTACTTC.

This chain connects TRBV19 to TRBJ1-6; 8 bases are shared with TRBD1. V lost 4 bases to trimming and J lost 7 bases; unmatched junction nucleotides: 6. The CDR3 loop spans 15 amino acids. Germline V gene lookup returns CDR1 LNHDA and CDR2 SQIVND (reference sequence). CDR3 sequence: CASSSGQGLNSPLHF. The CDR3 nucleotides are TGTGCCAGTAGTAGCGGACAGGGTCTAAATTCACCCCTCCACTTT.

This chain uses TRBV9 with TRBJ2-3; 8 bases are shared with TRBD1. This CDR3 has 14 amino acids. Trimming at V came to 5 bases and at J to 4 bases, leaving 6 bases not matched to a gene. CDR1 and CDR2 (germline): SGDLS, YYNGEE. CDR3 residues: CASRAGQGSDTQYF. CDR3 DNA sequence: TGTGCCAGCAGGGCAGGACAGGGTTCAGATACGCAGTATTTT.

The genes are TRBV13 and TRBJ2-7, with TRBD2 matching 11 bases. V lost 5 bases and J lost 3; bases outside the gene matches: 3. This CDR3 is 14 amino acids long. The germline V gene has CDR1 PRHDT and CDR2 FYEKMQ (reference sequence). The CDR3 DNA is TGTGCCAGCAGCGACGGACTAGCGGGCTACGAGCAGTACTTC. Translation: CASSDGLAGYEQYF.

The chain joins TRBV11-3 to TRBJ1-2; weak D call: TRBD1 (6 bases). With 1 base removed from V and 6 bases from J, the gap between germline ends came to 12 bases. The CDR3 sequence is 14 residues long. Germline V gene data show CDR1 as SGHNT and CDR2 as YENEEA. This chain's CDR3 is CASSLGTPGDGYTF. In DNA, the CDR3 is TGTGCCAGCAGCTTAGGGACTCCAGGGGATGGCTACACCTTC. The whole variable domain, remainder taken from reference TRBV11-3 and TRBJ1-2, is EAGVVQSPRYKIIEKKQPVAFWCNPISGHNTLYWYLQNLGQGPELLIRYENEEAVDDSQLPKDRFSAERLKGVDSTLKIQPAELGDSAVYLCASSLGTPGDGYTFGSGTRLTVV.